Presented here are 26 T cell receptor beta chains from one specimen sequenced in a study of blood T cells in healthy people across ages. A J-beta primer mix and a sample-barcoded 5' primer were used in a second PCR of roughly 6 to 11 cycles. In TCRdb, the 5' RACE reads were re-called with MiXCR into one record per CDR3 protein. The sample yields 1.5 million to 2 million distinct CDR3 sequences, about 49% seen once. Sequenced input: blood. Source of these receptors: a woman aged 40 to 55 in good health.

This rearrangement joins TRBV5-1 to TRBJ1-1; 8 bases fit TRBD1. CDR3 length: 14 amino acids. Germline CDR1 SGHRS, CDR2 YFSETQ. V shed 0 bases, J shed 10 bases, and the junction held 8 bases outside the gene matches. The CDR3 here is CASSLGGQGARAFF. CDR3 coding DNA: TGCGCCAGCAGCTTGGGGGGTCAGGGGGCCCGAGCTTTCTTT.

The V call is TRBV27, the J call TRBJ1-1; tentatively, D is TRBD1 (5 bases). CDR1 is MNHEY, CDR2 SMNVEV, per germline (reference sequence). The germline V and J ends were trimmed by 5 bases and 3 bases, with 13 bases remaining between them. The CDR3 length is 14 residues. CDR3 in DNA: TGTGCCAGCAGTGTATGGGGCGGAGACACTGAAGCTTTCTTT. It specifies CASSVWGGDTEAFF.

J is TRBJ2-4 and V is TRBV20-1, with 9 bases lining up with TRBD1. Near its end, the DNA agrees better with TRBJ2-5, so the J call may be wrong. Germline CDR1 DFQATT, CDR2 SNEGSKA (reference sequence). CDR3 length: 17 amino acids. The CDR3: CSARDNLGQGTVETQYF. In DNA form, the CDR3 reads TGCAGTGCTAGAGATAACCTAGGACAGGGGACTGTGGAGACCCAGTACTTC.

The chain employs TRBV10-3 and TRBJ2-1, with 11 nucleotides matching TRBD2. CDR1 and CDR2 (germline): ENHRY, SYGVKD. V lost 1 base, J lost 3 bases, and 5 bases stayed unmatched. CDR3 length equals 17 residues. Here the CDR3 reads CAISEFASGGYYNEQFF. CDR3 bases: TGTGCCATCAGTGAGTTTGCTAGCGGGGGGTACTACAATGAGCAGTTCTTC.

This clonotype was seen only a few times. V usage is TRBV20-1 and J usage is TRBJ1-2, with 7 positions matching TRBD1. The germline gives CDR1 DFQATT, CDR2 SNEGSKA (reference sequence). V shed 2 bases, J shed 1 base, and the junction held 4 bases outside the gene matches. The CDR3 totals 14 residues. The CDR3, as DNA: TGCAGTGCTAGACGTTCAGGGGGTAACTATGGCTACACCTTC. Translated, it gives CSARRSGGNYGYTF.

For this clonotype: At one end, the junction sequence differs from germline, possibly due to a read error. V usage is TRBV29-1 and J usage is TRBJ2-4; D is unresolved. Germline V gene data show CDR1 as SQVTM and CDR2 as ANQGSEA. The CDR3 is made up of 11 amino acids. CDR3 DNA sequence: TGCAGCGTTGTCGAGGCAAACATTCGGTACTTC. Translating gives CSVVEANIRYF.

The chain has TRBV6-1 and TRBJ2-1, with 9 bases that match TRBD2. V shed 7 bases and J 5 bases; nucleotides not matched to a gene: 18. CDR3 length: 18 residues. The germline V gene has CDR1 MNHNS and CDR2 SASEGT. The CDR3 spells CASNRVSSGVGRNNEQFF. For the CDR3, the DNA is TGTGCCAGCAATCGGGTGTCTAGCGGGGTCGGAAGGAACAATGAGCAGTTCTTC.

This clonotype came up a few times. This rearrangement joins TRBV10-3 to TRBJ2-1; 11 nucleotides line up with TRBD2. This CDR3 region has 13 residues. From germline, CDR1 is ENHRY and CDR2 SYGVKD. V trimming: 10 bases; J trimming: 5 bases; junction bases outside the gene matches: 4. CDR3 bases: TGTGCCACTAGCGGGGGGCAGGACAATGAGCAGTTCTTC. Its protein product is CATSGGQDNEQFF.

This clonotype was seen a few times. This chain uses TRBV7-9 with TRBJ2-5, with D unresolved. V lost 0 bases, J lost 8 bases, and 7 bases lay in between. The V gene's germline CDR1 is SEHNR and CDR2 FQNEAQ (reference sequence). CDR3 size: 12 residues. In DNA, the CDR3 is TGTGCCAGCAGCTTAGCCCGGGTAACCCAGTACTTC. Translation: CASSLARVTQYF. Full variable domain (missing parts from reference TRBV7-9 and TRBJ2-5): DTGVSQNPRHKITKRGQNVTFRCDPISEHNRLYWYRQTLGQGPEFLTYFQNEAQLEKSRLLSDRFSAERPKGSFSTLEIQRTEQGDSAMYLCASSLARVTQYFGPGTRLLVL.

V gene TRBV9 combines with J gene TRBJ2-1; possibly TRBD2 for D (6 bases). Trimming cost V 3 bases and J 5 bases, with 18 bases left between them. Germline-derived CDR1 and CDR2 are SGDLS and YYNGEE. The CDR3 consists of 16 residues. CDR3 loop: CASSAQTRLTNNEQFF. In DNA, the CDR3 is TGTGCCAGCAGCGCCCAGACTAGACTAACAAACAATGAGCAGTTCTTC.

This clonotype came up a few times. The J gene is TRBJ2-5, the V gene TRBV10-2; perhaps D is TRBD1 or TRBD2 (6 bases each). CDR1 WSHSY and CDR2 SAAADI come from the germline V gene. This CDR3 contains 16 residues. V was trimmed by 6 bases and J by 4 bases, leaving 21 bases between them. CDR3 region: CASSEPGEVGRETQYF. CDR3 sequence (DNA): TGCGCCAGCAGCGAACCAGGGGAGGTGGGTCGAGAGACCCAGTACTTC.

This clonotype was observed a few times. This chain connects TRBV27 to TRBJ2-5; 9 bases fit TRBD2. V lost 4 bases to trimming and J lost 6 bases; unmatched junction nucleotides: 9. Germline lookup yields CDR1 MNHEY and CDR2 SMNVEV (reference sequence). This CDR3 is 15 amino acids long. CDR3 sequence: CASSSALAGSKTQYF. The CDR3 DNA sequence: TGTGCCAGCAGTTCGGCGCTAGCGGGAAGTAAGACCCAGTACTTC.

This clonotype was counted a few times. DNA of the CDR3: TGTGCCAGCACTAAAATGGGACAGGCTCTTGGTACGCAGTATTTT. Translation gives CASTKMGQALGTQYF. The chain has TRBV28 and TRBJ2-3; 8 bases align to TRBD1. The CDR3 is 15 residues long. After removal of 7 bases from V and 8 bases from J, the junction contained 14 bases not matched to a gene. Per germline, CDR1 MDHEN and CDR2 SYDVKM.

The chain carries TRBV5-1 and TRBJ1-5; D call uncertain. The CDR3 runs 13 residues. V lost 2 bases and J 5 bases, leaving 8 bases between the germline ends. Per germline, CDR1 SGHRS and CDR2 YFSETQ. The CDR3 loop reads CASSLTTDQPQHF. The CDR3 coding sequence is TGCGCCAGCAGCTTAACGACCGATCAGCCCCAGCATTTT.

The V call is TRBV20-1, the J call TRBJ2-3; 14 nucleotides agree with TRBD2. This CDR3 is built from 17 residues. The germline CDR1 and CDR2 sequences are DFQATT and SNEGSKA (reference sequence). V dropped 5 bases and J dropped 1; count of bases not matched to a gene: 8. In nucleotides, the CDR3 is TGCAGTGCTGGGAGACTAGCGGGGGGGCGTGGCACAGATACGCAGTATTTT. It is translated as CSAGRLAGGRGTDTQYF.

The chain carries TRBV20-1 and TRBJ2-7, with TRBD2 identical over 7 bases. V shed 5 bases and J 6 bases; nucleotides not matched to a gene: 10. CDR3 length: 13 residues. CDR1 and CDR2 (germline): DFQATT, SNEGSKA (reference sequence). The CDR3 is CSAPSGLPLEQYF. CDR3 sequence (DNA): TGCAGTGCTCCCTCGGGACTACCCCTCGAGCAGTACTTC.

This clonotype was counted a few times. The CDR3 region is CASSYRAISGNNEQFF. CDR3 in DNA: TGTGCCAGCAGTTACCGCGCTATCTCAGGCAACAATGAGCAGTTCTTC. The chain is built from TRBV6-2 or TRBV6-3 and TRBJ2-1, with D uncertain. The CDR3 has 16 residues. Germline V lookup: CDR1 MNHEY, CDR2 SVGEGT. V shed 2 bases and J shed 5 bases, with 16 bases lying between them.

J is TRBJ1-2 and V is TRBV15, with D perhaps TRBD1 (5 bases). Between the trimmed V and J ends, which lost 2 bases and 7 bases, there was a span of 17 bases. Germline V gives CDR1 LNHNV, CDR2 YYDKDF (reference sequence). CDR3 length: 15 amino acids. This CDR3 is CATSRFSGMGCGYTF. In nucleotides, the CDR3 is TGTGCCACCAGCAGATTTTCAGGGATGGGCTGTGGCTACACCTTC.

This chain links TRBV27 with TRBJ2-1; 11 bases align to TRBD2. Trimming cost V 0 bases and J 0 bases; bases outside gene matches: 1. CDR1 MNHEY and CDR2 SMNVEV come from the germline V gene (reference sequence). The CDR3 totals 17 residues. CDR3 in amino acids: CASSLSSGGASYNEQFF. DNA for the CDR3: TGTGCCAGCAGTTTATCTAGCGGGGGGGCCTCCTACAATGAGCAGTTCTTC.

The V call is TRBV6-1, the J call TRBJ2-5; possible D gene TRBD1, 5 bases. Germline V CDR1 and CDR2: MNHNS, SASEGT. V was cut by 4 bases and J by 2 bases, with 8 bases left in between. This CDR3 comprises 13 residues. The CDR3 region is CASSAQEQETQYF. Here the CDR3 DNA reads TGTGCCAGCAGTGCACAGGAGCAAGAGACCCAGTACTTC.

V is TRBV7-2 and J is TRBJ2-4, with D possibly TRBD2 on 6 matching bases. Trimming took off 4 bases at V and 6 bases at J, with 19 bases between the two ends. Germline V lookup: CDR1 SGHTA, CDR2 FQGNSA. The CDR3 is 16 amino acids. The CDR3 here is CASSSKLSTSSNIQYF. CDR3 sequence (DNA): TGTGCCAGCAGCTCCAAACTATCAACTAGCTCAAACATTCAGTACTTC.

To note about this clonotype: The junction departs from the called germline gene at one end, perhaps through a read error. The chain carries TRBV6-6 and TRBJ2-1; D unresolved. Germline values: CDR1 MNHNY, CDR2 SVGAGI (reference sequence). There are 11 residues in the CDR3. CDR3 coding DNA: TGTGCCAGCAAACGCGACAATAAGCAGTTCTTC. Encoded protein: CASKRDNKQFF.

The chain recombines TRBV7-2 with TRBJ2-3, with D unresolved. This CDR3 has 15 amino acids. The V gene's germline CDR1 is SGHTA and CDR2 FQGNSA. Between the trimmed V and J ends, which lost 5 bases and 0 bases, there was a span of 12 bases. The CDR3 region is CASSQVITSTDTQYF. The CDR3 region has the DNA TGTGCCAGCAGCCAGGTGATCACTAGCACAGATACGCAGTATTTT. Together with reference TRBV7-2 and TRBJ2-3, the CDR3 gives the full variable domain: GAGVSQSPSNKVTEKGKDVELRCDPISGHTALYWYRQSLGQGLEFLIYFQGNSAPDKSGLPSDRFSAERTGGSVSTLTIQRTQQEDSAVYLCASSQVITSTDTQYFGPGTRLTVL.

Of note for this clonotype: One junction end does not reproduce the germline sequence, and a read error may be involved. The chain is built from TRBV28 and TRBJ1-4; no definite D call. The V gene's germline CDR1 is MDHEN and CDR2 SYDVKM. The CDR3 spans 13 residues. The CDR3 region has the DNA TGTGCCAGCAGTGTTGCAACTAATGAAAAACTGCTTTTT. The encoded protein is CASSVATNEKLLF.

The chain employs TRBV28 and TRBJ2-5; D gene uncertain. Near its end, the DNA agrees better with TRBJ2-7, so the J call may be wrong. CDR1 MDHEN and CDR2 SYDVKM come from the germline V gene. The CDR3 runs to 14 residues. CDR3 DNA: TGTGCCAGCAGTTCGGCCTCAGTAAACTACGAGCAGTACTTC. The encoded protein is CASSSASVNYEQYF.

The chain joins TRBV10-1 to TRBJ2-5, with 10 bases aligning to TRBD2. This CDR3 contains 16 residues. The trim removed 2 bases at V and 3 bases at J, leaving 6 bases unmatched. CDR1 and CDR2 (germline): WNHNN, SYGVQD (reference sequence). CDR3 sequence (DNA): TGCGCCAGCAGTGAGCAGGGGCTAGCGGGGGAAGAGACCCAGTACTTC. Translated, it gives CASSEQGLAGEETQYF.